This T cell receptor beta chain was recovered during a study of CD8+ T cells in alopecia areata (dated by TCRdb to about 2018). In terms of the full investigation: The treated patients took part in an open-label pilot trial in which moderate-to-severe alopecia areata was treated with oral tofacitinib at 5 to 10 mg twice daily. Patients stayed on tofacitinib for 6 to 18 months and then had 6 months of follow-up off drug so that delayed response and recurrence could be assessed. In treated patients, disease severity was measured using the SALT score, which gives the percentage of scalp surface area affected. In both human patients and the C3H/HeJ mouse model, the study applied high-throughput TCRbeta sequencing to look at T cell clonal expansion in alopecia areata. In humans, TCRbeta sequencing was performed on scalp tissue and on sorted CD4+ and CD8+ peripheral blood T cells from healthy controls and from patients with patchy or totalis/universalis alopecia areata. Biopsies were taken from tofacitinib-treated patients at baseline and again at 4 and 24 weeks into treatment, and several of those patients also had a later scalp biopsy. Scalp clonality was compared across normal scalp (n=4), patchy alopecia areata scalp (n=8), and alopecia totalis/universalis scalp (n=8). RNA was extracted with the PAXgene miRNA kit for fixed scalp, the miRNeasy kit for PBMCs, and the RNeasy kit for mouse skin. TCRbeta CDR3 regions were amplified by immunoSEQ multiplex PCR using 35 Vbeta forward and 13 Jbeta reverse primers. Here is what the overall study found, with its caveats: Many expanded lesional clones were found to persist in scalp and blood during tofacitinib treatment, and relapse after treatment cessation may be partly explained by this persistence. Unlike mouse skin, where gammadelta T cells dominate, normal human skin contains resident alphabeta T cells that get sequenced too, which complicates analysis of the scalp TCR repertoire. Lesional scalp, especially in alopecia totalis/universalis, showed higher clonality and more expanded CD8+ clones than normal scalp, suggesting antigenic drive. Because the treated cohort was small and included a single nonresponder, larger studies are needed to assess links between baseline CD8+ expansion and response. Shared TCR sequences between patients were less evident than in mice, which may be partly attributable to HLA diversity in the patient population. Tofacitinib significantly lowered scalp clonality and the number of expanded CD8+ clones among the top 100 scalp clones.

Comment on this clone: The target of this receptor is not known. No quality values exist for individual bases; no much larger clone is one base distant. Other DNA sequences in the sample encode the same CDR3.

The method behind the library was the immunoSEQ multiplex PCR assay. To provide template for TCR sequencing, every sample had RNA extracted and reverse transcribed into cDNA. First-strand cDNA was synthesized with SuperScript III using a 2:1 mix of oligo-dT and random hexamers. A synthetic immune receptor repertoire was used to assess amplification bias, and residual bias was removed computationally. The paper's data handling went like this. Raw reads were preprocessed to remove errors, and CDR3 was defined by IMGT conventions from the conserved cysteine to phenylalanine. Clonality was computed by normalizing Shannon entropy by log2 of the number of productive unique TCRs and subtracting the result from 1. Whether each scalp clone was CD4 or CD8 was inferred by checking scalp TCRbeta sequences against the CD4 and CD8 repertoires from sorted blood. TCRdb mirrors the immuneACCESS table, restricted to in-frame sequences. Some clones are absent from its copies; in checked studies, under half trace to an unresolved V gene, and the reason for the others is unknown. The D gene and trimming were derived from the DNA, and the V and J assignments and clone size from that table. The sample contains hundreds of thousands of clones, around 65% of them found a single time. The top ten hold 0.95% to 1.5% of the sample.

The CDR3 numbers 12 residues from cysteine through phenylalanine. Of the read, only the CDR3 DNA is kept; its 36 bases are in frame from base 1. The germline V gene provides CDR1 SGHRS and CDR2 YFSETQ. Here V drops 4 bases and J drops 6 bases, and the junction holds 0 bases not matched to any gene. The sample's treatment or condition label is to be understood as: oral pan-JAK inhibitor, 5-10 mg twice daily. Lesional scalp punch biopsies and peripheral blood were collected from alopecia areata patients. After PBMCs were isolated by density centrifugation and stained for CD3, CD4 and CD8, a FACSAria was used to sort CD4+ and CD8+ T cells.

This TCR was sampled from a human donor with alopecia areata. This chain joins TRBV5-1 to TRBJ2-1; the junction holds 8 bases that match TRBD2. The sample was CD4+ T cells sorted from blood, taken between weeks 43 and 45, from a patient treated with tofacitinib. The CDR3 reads CASSSGSNEQFF. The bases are TGCGCCAGCAGCAGCGGGAGCAATGAGCAGTTCTTC.